The sequence of this TCR beta chain was determined in a study of T-cell reconstitution after alpha-beta-depleted transplantation in children. Preparation of the TCRbeta library was carried out with unique molecular identifiers. TCRdb processed the PCR reads anew with MiXCR; each CDR3 protein has one entry. The table has around 410,000 distinct CDR3 sequences, under 13% seen once. The J segment lost 4 bases and the V segment lost 6 bases, leaving 6 bases of the junction unmatched. Germline CDR1 is SNHLY and CDR2 is FYNNEI. CDR3 size: 14 residues. The sample holds a few counts of this clonotype. The rearrangement uses TRBV2 and TRBJ1-5, with 7 bases lining up with TRBD1. This clonotype was sampled from a human donor who donated a stem cell graft to a child with acute myeloid leukemia. The sequences come from PBMCs from the stem cell graft donor, collected from the stem cell graft. The CDR3 coding sequence is TGTGCCAGCAGCGACAGGGCCCCGAATCAGCCCCAGCATTTT. Protein sequence: CASSDRAPNQPQHF.